Listed below are T cell receptor beta chains from one sample, sequenced in a study of cytomegalovirus exposure and HLA in healthy donors. Repertoires were generated with immunoSEQ multiplex PCR, while TCRdb's copy carries only in-frame clones and drops some. Of some 130,000 clones detected, 60% to 85% appear once; the ten largest clones hold approximately 1%. What was sequenced was PBMCs. These receptors all stem from a human donor in good health. Each CDR3 is given with its conserved first and last residue. The D gene is left open where the match is weak. The listing skips clone size in some rows; elsewhere it reads once, few, many or a size class.

TRBJ1-5,TRBV27,.,.,CASSLIGPREPQHF,TGTGCCAGCAGTTTGATTGGCCCTAGAGAGCCCCAGCATTTT
TRBJ1-2,TRBV6-1,.,.,CASSEEGGTVYGYTF,TGTGCCAGCAGTGAAGAAGGAGGGACGGTCTATGGCTACACCTTC
TRBJ2-3,TRBV7-3,TRBD2,.,CASSGTNTDTQYF,TGTGCCTCCTCCGGGACTAACACAGATACGCAGTATTTT
TRBJ2-1,TRBV29-1,TRBD2,.,CSVEGTSGGAPNEQFF,TGCAGCGTCGAAGGGACTAGCGGGGGGGCGCCTAATGAGCAGTTCTTC
TRBJ1-1,TRBV7-3,.,many,CASSKYSNTEAFF,TGTGCCAGCAGCAAATACTCGAACACTGAAGCTTTCTTT
TRBJ2-1,TRBV28,TRBD2,.,CASHIAGGQNINNEQFF,TGTGCCAGCCATATAGCGGGGGGCCAAAATATAAACAATGAGCAGTTCTTC
TRBJ2-3,TRBV7-9,.,.,CASSGGDTQYF,TGTGCCAGCAGCGGGGGGGATACGCAGTATTTT
TRBJ2-1,TRBV11-2,.,.,CASSLGQPSNEQFF,TGTGCCAGCAGCTTGGGACAACCCTCCAATGAGCAGTTCTTC
TRBJ1-5,TRBV28,.,.,CASRAGQPQHF,TGTGCCAGCAGGGCAGGACAGCCCCAGCATTTT
TRBJ2-2,TRBV10-2,TRBD2,.,CASSGGTSGGITGELFF,TGCGCCAGCAGTGGAGGGACTAGCGGGGGGATCACCGGGGAGCTGTTTTTT
TRBJ1-6,TRBV6-1,.,.,CASLSNSPLHF,TGTGCCAGCTTGAGTAATTCACCCCTCCACTTT
TRBJ1-5,TRBV13,.,.,CASSPSGTQPQHF,TGTGCCAGCAGCCCATCAGGTACCCAGCCCCAGCATTTT
TRBJ2-3,TRBV28,TRBD2,.,CASSSFRIAGGPRDTQYF,TGTGCCAGCAGCTCCTTCCGGATAGCGGGGGGGCCCAGAGATACGCAGTATTTT
TRBJ1-5,TRBV6-6,.,.,CASIGVQVNQPQHF,TGTGCCAGCATAGGGGTACAGGTTAATCAGCCCCAGCATTTT
TRBJ2-3,TRBV7-6,TRBD2,few,CASSLAGGDTDTQYF,TGTGCCAGCAGCTTAGCCGGGGGGGATACAGATACGCAGTATTTT
TRBJ2-7,TRBV7-2,.,few,CASSLARYEQYF,TGTGCCAGCAGCTTAGCCCGCTACGAGCAGTACTTC
TRBJ2-5,TRBV7-9,.,.,CASSPNGGSETQYF,TGTGCCAGCAGCCCTAATGGGGGGTCGGAGACCCAGTACTTC
TRBJ2-3,TRBV19,TRBD2,.,CASNPGLTSGGAGTDTQYF,TGTGCCAGTAACCCTGGGTTGACTAGCGGGGGGGCCGGGACAGATACGCAGTATTTT